Described below is a single T cell receptor beta chain sequence and its context. The antigen is unknown. The data stem from a study of blood T cells in healthy people across ages. Whole-study findings and limits: Versus aged donors, long-lived donors had higher diversity and more naive CD4+ cells.

This CDR3 region has 13 residues. Germline CDR1 reads SEHNR; CDR2 reads FQNEAQ (reference sequence). Trimming took off 5 bases at V and 7 bases at J, with 12 bases between the two ends. For the second PCR, which ran for about 7 to 11 cycles, a sample-barcoded 5' primer and a J-beta primer mix were used. Each cDNA molecule, via a template-switch adaptor with 12 random nucleotides, was tagged. TCRdb recomputed calls from the 5' RACE reads with MiXCR, one row per CDR3 protein. The sample lists about a million distinct CDR3 sequences, 51% seen once, with around 21% in the top ten. Sequences were obtained from blood. This TCR derives from a woman aged 55-69 years in good health. The chain carries TRBV7-9 and TRBJ2-1; tentatively, D is TRBD1 or TRBD2 (5 bases each). In DNA form, the CDR3 reads TGTGCCAGCAGCGCCCCAGGGAGTAATGAGCAGTTCTTC. It codes for CASSAPGSNEQFF.